The T cell receptor (beta chain) under discussion was sequenced for a study of blood T cell repertoires in COVID-19. The wider study: COVID-19 samples from acute and convalescent phases originated in the United States, Italy and Spain. Sources were T cells, B-cell-depleted T cells, or PBMCs; the material itself was cDNA or gDNA.

The CDR3 is made up of 16 amino acids. The germline V gene has CDR1 SGHRS and CDR2 YFSETQ. Trimming stripped 4 bases from V and 0 bases from J, with 14 bases between. In the original processing: Amplified reference gene primers provided the basis for estimating nucleated cell counts. The protocol was immunoSEQ multiplex PCR, while the TCRdb copy is restricted to in-frame clones and leaves out a portion. V and J calls and clone size follow that table, whereas D and trimming were derived from the DNA. The sample shows around 82,000 clones, approximately 92% of them seen only once. This chain uses TRBV5-1 with TRBJ2-1; a possible D gene is TRBD1 (6 bases). The sequence came from a human donor in a cohort sampled during active COVID-19. Sequences were obtained from peripheral blood. The CDR3 DNA reads as TGCGCCAGCAGCCCCGTGCAGGGGTTCTCCTACAATGAGCAGTTCTTC. The encoded protein is CASSPVQGFSYNEQFF. Full variable domain (outside the CDR3, taken from reference TRBV5-1 and TRBJ2-1): KAGVTQTPRYLIKTRGQQVTLSCSPISGHRSVSWYQQTPGQGLQFLFEYFSETQRNKGNFPGRFSGRQFSNSRSEMNVSTLELGDSALYLCASSPVQGFSYNEQFFGPGTRLTVL.